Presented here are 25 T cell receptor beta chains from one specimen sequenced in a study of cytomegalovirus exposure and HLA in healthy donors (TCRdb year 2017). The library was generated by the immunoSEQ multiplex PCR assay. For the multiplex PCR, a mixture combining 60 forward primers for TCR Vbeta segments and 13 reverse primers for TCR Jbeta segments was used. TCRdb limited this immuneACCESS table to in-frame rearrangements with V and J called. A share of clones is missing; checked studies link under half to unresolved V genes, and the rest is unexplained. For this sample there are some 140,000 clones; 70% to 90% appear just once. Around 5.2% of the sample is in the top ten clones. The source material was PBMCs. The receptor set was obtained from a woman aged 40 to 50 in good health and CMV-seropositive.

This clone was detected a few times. CDR3 region: CAWTRLAGGQTDTQYF. The CDR3 DNA reads TGTGCCTGGACCCGACTAGCGGGAGGGCAAACAGATACGCAGTATTTT. J is TRBJ2-3 and V is TRBV30; 14 bases are shared with TRBD2. The CDR3 contains 16 residues. With 4 bases clipped from V and 3 bases from J, the junction kept 6 bases outside the gene matches. Germline V lookup: CDR1 GTSNPN, CDR2 SVGIG (reference sequence).

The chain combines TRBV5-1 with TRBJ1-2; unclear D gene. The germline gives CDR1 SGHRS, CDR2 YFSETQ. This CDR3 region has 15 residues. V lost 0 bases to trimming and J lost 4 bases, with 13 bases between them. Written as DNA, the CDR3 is TGCGCCAGCAGCTTGGATTCCTCCTCGTTCTATGGCTACACCTTC. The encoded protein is CASSLDSSSFYGYTF.

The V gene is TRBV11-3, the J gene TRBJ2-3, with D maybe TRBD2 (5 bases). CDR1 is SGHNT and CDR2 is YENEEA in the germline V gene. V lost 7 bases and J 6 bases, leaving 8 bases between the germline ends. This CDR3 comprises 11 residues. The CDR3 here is CASKRVDTQYF. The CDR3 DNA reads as TGTGCCAGCAAGAGGGTGGATACGCAGTATTTT.

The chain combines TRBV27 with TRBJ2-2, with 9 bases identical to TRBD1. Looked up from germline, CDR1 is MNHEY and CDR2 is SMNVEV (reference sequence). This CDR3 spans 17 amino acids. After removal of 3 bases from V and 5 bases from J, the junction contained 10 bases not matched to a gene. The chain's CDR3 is CASSFIAYRGQTGELFF. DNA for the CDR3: TGTGCCAGCAGTTTCATTGCCTACAGGGGGCAGACCGGGGAGCTGTTTTTT.

The CDR3 sequence is CASSLALGQGYYGYTF. The DNA of the CDR3 is TGTGCCAGTAGTTTGGCTCTGGGACAGGGATACTATGGCTACACCTTC. The chain is built from TRBV19 and TRBJ1-2; 9 bases map to TRBD1. In germline, CDR1 is LNHDA, CDR2 SQIVND (reference sequence). The CDR3 runs 16 residues. Germline trimming cut 5 bases from V and 3 bases from J; bases unmatched to any gene: 10.

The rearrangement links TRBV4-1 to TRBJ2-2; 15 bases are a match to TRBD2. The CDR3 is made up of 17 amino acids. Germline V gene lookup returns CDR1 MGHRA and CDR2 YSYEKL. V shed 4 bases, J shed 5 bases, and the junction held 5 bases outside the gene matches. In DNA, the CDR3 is TGCGCCAGCAGCCCCCGGACTAGCGGGAGGGGGACCGGGGAGCTGTTTTTT. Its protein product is CASSPRTSGRGTGELFF.

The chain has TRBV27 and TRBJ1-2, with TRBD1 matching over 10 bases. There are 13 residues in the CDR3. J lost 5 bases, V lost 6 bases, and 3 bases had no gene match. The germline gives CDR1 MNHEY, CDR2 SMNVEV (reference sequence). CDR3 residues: CASREGQGYGYTF. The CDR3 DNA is TGTGCCAGCAGGGAGGGACAGGGGTATGGCTACACCTTC.

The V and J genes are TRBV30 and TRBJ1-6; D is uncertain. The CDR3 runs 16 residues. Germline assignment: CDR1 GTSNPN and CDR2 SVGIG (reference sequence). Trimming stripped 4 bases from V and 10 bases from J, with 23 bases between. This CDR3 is CAWTVGDTRPGSPLHF. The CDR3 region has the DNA TGTGCCTGGACCGTGGGTGACACACGGCCCGGATCACCCCTCCACTTT.

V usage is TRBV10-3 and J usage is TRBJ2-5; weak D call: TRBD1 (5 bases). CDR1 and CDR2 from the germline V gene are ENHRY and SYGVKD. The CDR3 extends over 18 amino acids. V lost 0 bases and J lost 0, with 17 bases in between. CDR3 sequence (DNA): TGTGCCATCAGTGAGTCCAACCTGGCAGGGCCTTACCAAGAGACCCAGTACTTC. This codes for CAISESNLAGPYQETQYF.

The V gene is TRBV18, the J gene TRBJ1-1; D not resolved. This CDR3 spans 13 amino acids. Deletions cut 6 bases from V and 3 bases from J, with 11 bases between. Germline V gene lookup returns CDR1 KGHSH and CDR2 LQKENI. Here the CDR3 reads CASSTQKHTEAFF. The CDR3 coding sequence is TGTGCCAGCTCCACCCAGAAACACACTGAAGCTTTCTTT.

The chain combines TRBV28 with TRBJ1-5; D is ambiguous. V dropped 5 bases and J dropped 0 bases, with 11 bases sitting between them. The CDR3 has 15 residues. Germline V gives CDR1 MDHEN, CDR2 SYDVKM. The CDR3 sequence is CASSHISNSNQPQHF. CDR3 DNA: TGTGCCAGCAGTCACATCTCAAATAGCAATCAGCCCCAGCATTTT.

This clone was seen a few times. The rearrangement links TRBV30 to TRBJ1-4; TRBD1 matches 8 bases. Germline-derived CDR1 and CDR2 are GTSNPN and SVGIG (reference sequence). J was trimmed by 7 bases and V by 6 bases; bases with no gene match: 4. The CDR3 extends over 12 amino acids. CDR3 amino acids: CACTGGGEKLFF. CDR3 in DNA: TGTGCCTGTACAGGGGGGGGTGAAAAACTGTTTTTT.

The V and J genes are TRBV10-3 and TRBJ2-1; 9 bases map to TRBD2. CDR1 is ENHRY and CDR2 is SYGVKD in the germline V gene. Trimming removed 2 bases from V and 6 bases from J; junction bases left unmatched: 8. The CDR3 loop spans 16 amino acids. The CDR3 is CAISEAVAGVVNEQFF. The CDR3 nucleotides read TGTGCCATCAGTGAGGCAGTAGCGGGAGTCGTCAATGAGCAGTTCTTC.

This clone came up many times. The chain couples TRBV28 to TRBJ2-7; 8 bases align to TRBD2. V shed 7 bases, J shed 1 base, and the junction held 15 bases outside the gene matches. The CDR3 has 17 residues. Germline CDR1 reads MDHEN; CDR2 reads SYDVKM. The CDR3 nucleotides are TGTGCCAGCAACGACCAAGGAGCGGCGGGAGGATCCTACGAGCAGTACTTC. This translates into CASNDQGAAGGSYEQYF.

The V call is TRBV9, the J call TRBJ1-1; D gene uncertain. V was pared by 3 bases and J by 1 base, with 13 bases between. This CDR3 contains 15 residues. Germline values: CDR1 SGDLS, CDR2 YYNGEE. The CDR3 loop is CASSAVFSQNTEAFF. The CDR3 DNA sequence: TGTGCCAGCAGCGCCGTCTTCAGTCAGAACACTGAAGCTTTCTTT.

The CDR3 DNA reads as TGCGCCAGCAGCTCAACGGGACAGGGCATATCGGCCACATCCACCCACGATACGCAGTATTTT. As protein: CASSSTGQGISATSTHDTQYF. This chain uses TRBV5-1 with TRBJ2-3, with 9 bases aligning to TRBD1. Germline-derived CDR1 and CDR2 are SGHRS and YFSETQ. V dropped 3 bases and J dropped 6; count of bases not matched to a gene: 26. The CDR3 runs 21 residues.

CDR3 protein: CASSFFGDQPQHF. Written as DNA, the CDR3 is TGTGCCAGCAGCTTTTTCGGGGATCAGCCCCAGCATTTT. This chain links TRBV7-9 with TRBJ1-5; D not resolved. V dropped 3 bases and J dropped 5 bases, with 8 bases sitting between them. This CDR3 region has 13 residues. Germline CDR1 reads SEHNR; CDR2 reads FQNEAQ (reference sequence).

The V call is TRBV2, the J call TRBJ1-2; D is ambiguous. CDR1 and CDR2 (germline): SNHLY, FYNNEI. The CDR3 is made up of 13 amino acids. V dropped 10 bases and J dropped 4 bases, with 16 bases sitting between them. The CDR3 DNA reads TGTGCCATGGCTCGCCGGGTTGGCTATGGCTACACCTTC. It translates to CAMARRVGYGYTF.

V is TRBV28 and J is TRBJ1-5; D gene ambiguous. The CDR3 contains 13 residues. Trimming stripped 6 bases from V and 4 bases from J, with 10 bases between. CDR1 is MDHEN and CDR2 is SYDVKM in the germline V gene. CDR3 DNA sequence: TGTGCCAGCAGCCCCCCCACTAATCAGCCCCAGCATTTT. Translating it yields CASSPPTNQPQHF.

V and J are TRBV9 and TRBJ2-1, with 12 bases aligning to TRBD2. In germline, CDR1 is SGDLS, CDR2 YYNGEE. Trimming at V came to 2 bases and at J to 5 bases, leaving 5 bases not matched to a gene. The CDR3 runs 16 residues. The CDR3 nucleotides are TGTGCCAGCAGCGTTCTGGGACTAGCGGGTAACAATGAGCAGTTCTTC. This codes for CASSVLGLAGNNEQFF.

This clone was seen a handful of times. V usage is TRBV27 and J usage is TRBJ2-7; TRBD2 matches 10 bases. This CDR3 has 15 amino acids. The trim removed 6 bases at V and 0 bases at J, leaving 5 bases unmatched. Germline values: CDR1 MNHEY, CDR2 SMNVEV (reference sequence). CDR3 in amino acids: CASRPGTSASYEQYF. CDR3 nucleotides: TGTGCCAGCAGACCCGGGACTAGCGCCTCCTACGAGCAGTACTTC.

The CDR3 sequence is CASSRTGLGNTEAFF. CDR3 DNA sequence: TGTGCCAGTAGTAGGACAGGGTTGGGGAACACTGAAGCTTTCTTT. The chain is built from TRBV19 and TRBJ1-1; 8 bases agree with TRBD1. The germline gives CDR1 LNHDA, CDR2 SQIVND (reference sequence). This CDR3 has 15 amino acids. J was trimmed by 1 base and V by 4 bases; bases with no gene match: 5.

This chain's CDR3 is CASSLRLAFQETQYF. DNA for the CDR3: TGTGCCAGCAGCTTGAGGCTAGCGTTCCAAGAGACCCAGTACTTC. This chain joins TRBV11-3 and TRBJ2-5; a possible D gene is TRBD2 (6 bases). Germline CDR1 is SGHNT and CDR2 is YENEEA. The CDR3 length is 15 residues. With 3 bases removed from V and 1 base from J, the gap between germline ends came to 12 bases.

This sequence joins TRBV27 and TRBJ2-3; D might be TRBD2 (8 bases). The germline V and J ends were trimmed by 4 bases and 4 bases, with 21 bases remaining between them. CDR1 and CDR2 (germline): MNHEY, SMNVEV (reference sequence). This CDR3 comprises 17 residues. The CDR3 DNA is TGTGCCAGCAGTTCCTTCTACAGGGGCGGGAGGCCAGATACGCAGTATTTT. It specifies CASSSFYRGGRPDTQYF.

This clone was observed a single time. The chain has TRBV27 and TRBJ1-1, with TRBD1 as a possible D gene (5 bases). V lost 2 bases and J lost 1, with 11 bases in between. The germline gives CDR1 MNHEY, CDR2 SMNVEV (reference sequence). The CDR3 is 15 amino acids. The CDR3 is CASSLGRGTNTEAFF. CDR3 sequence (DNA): TGTGCCAGCAGTTTAGGGCGGGGGACGAACACTGAAGCTTTCTTT.